These 13 T cell receptor beta chains originate from one sample sequenced in a study of T cells in Graves' hyperthyroidism and ophthalmopathy. Amplification of TCR beta CDR3 regions was performed using RNA transcripts as template. TCR CDR3 regions were first amplified by RT-PCR with HTBI primers. Each CDR3 protein is one row after TCRdb ran MiXCR on the multiplex PCR reads. This sample has about 400,000 distinct CDR3 sequences, with around 15% found just once. The sequencing sample was made of blood. The receptors were sampled from a man aged 50 to 59 with Graves' ophthalmopathy.

The table lists this clonotype with many counts. The CDR3 sequence is CASSQSTSGRYNEQFF. CDR3 sequence (DNA): TGTGCCAGCAGTCAGTCCACTAGCGGGAGGTACAATGAGCAGTTCTTC. V and J are TRBV27 and TRBJ2-1; 12 bases match TRBD2. CDR3 length: 16 amino acids. Germline trimming cut 5 bases from V and 4 bases from J; bases unmatched to any gene: 6. From germline, CDR1 is MNHEY and CDR2 SMNVEV (reference sequence).

This clonotype was seen ten or more times. The gene calls are TRBV11-2 and TRBJ2-5; D is undetermined. Germline loops: CDR1 SGHAT, CDR2 FQNNGV. The CDR3 covers 13 residues. V was shortened by 3 bases and J by 1 base, with 6 bases between the two germline ends. This CDR3 reads CASSLQRQETQYF. CDR3 nucleotide sequence: TGTGCCAGCAGCTTGCAGCGCCAAGAGACCCAGTACTTC.

This clonotype has at least ten counts. The chain recombines TRBV5-5 with TRBJ2-7, with D maybe TRBD2 (5 bases). The germline V gene has CDR1 SGHKS and CDR2 YYEKEE (reference sequence). V lost 0 bases, J lost 4 bases, and 14 bases lay in between. This CDR3 is built from 15 residues. As DNA, the CDR3 is TGTGCCAGCAGCTTGGAGGCTCAAAGAGGGTACGAGCAGTACTTC. Translated, it gives CASSLEAQRGYEQYF. The entire variable domain, with the rest obtained from reference TRBV5-5 and TRBJ2-7, is as follows: DAGVTQSPTHLIKTRGQQVTLRCSPISGHKSVSWYQQVLGQGPQFIFQYYEKEERGRGNFPDRFSARQFPNYSSELNVNALLLGDSALYLCASSLEAQRGYEQYFGPGTRLTVT.

This clonotype was seen only a few times. The rearrangement links TRBV20-1 to TRBJ2-2; D may be TRBD2 (6 bases). The CDR3 extends over 19 amino acids. CDR1 is DFQATT and CDR2 is SNEGSKA in the germline V gene (reference sequence). V was cut by 1 base and J by 5 bases, with 26 bases left in between. CDR3 region: CSARGVWRDLNPETGELFF. CDR3 DNA: TGCAGTGCTAGAGGGGTCTGGCGGGACCTAAATCCGGAGACCGGGGAGCTGTTTTTT.

At least ten counts were recorded for this clonotype. The chain uses TRBV7-2 and TRBJ2-1; 8 bases match TRBD2. With 2 bases clipped from V and 4 bases from J, the junction kept 4 bases outside the gene matches. In germline, CDR1 is SGHTA, CDR2 FQGNSA. CDR3 size: 15 residues. CDR3 sequence: CASSLRSGGYNEQFF. As DNA, the CDR3 is TGTGCCAGCAGCTTAAGATCGGGGGGGTACAATGAGCAGTTCTTC.

This clonotype was seen at least ten times. This chain uses TRBV11-1 with TRBJ2-2; no firm D call. The CDR3 length is 18 residues. V was shortened by 0 bases and J by 0 bases, with 14 bases between the two germline ends. Looked up from germline, CDR1 is SGHAT and CDR2 is FQDESV (reference sequence). CDR3 DNA: TGTGCCAGCAGCTTAGCGCGGTCTCGGGTAGCGAACACCGGGGAGCTGTTTTTT. Protein: CASSLARSRVANTGELFF.

This clonotype was recorded at least ten times. This chain links TRBV27 with TRBJ1-5; D perhaps matches TRBD1 (5 bases). Trimming shortened V by 7 bases and J by 6 bases, and 16 bases separated the two germline ends. Germline V gene sequence: CDR1 MNHEY, CDR2 SMNVEV (reference sequence). CDR3 length: 14 residues. The CDR3 sequence is CASNFGGFGQPQHF. The DNA of the CDR3 is TGTGCCAGCAACTTTGGGGGATTTGGTCAGCCCCAGCATTTT.

This clonotype was recorded at least ten times. This sequence joins TRBV2 and TRBJ1-3, with 7 bases fitting TRBD1. Germline V gene lookup returns CDR1 SNHLY and CDR2 FYNNEI. This CDR3 has 14 residues. The V segment lost 6 bases and the J segment 4 bases; nucleotides outside the gene matches: 6. The CDR3 here is CASRGQALGNTIYF. Here the CDR3 DNA reads TGTGCCAGCAGAGGACAGGCGCTCGGAAACACCATATATTTT.

This clonotype was seen only a few times. The chain is built from TRBV27 and TRBJ1-3; no clear D. The ends were cut back, 6 bases at V and 1 base at J, with 16 bases in the middle. The germline V gene encodes CDR1 MNHEY and CDR2 SMNVEV (reference sequence). This CDR3 spans 16 amino acids. The CDR3 reads CASRTSSLYSGNTIYF. The CDR3 DNA follows: TGTGCCAGCAGAACGTCGTCTTTGTATTCTGGAAACACCATATATTTT.

The J gene is TRBJ2-5, the V gene TRBV20-1; a possible D gene is TRBD1 (6 bases). This CDR3 has 15 amino acids. Germline CDR1 is DFQATT and CDR2 is SNEGSKA (reference sequence). Trimming stripped 4 bases from V and 9 bases from J, with 24 bases between. CDR3 in DNA: TGCAGTGCTATCCCTCAGGACAGAGCCACGAAGGCCCAGTACTTC. Its translation: CSAIPQDRATKAQYF.

Ten or more counts support this clonotype. This chain connects TRBV6-1 to TRBJ1-6; a possible D gene is TRBD1 (6 bases). Germline-derived CDR1 and CDR2 are MNHNS and SASEGT. The CDR3 has 14 amino acids. V was pared by 8 bases and J by 7 bases, with 15 bases between. The CDR3 sequence: CASALGTQNSPLHF. DNA for the CDR3: TGTGCCAGCGCCCTCGGGACACAGAATTCACCCCTCCACTTT.

This clonotype occurred a few times. The V gene is TRBV29-1, the J gene TRBJ2-3, with D unclear. There are 12 residues in the CDR3. V was clipped by 4 bases and J by 0 bases, with 5 bases between them. CDR1 is SQVTM and CDR2 is ANQGSEA in the germline V gene. The CDR3 bases are TGCAGCGTTGCTTACAGCACAGATACGCAGTATTTT. Its translation is CSVAYSTDTQYF.

This clonotype was seen more than once but under ten times. The chain joins TRBV5-5 to TRBJ2-1; TRBD2 matches 9 bases. CDR3 length: 14 amino acids. Germline V gives CDR1 SGHKS, CDR2 YYEKEE (reference sequence). Trimming took 4 bases from V and 9 from J; bases not matched to a gene: 8. The CDR3, as DNA: TGTGCCAGCAGCCCCGGGACTAGCTCTGGTGAGCAGTTCTTC. This codes for CASSPGTSSGEQFF.